This entry concerns a single TCR beta chain. The antigen is unknown. The CDR3 consists of 13 residues. Germline CDR1 reads DFQATT; CDR2 reads SNEGSKA (reference sequence). After removal of 5 bases from V and 3 bases from J, the junction contained 7 bases not matched to a gene. This entry belongs to a study of identical twins. Study observations and caveats: Fewer insertions characterized abundant cord blood beta clonotypes, whereas memory repertoires showed none. Alpha sequences out of frame and shared by twins had excess low generation probability. Diverse VJ usage suggested most zero-insertion clonotypes were not invariant T cells.

Each CDR3 protein is one row after TCRdb ran MiXCR on the 5' RACE reads. The sample shows about 210,000 distinct CDR3 sequences, approximately 9% of them seen only once. The V gene is TRBV20-1, the J gene TRBJ2-7; 7 positions match TRBD2. Sample: memory (CD45RO+) T cells sorted from blood. The sequence came from a woman between 18 and 30 years old in good health. As DNA, the CDR3 is TGCAGTGCTCCCCGTGGGGACTACTACGAGCAGTACTTC. It translates to CSAPRGDYYEQYF.